Following are 15 T cell receptor beta chains from one sample sequenced in a study of radiotherapy plus CTLA-4 blockade in lung cancer. Using immunoSEQ multiplex PCR, the repertoire was profiled, and TCRdb retains in-frame clones only, with some absent. Seen here are about 49,000 clones, around 84% observed once, and the top ten hold 25% to 35%. The sample consisted of peripheral blood, taken from a patient treated with radiotherapy plus ipilimumab. These receptors were obtained from a human donor with non-small cell lung cancer whose response to radiotherapy plus ipilimumab could not be evaluated.

The rearrangement uses TRBV10-3 and TRBJ2-7; perhaps TRBD1 as D (6 bases). CDR3 length: 12 amino acids. Germline CDR1 ENHRY, CDR2 SYGVKD. The V and J ends lost 6 bases and 3 bases respectively, with 9 bases between them. CDR3 nucleotide sequence: TGTGCCATCAGCCAGGGGCTCTACGAGCAGTACTTC. Its translation: CAISQGLYEQYF.

This CDR3 is CASRLRHVYGYTF. The DNA for the CDR3 is TGTGCCAGCAGACTCAGACACGTCTATGGCTACACCTTC. This chain joins TRBV28 and TRBJ1-2, with no clear D. Germline assignment: CDR1 MDHEN and CDR2 SYDVKM. The CDR3 sequence is 13 residues long. V gave up 6 bases and J gave up 4 bases, with 12 bases separating them.

The gene calls are TRBV2 and TRBJ1-5; no clear D gene. Germline loops: CDR1 SNHLY, CDR2 FYNNEI. This CDR3 region has 14 residues. V dropped 1 base and J dropped 0 bases, with 4 bases sitting between them. The CDR3 loop is CASSEGSSNQPQHF. As DNA, the CDR3 is TGTGCCAGCAGTGAAGGGAGTAGCAATCAGCCCCAGCATTTT.

V and J are TRBV5-1 and TRBJ1-3; the match to TRBD1 covers 7 bases. J lost 3 bases, V lost 3 bases, and 9 bases had no gene match. Looked up from germline, CDR1 is SGHRS and CDR2 is YFSETQ. The CDR3 loop spans 16 amino acids. In nucleotides, the CDR3 is TGCGCCAGCAGCTACGTACCGACAGGGAATGGAAACACCATATATTTT. Encoded protein: CASSYVPTGNGNTIYF. Looking up the rest from reference TRBV5-1 and TRBJ1-3 gives the full variable domain: KAGVTQTPRYLIKTRGQQVTLSCSPISGHRSVSWYQQTPGQGLQFLFEYFSETQRNKGNFPGRFSGRQFSNSRSEMNVSTLELGDSALYLCASSYVPTGNGNTIYFGEGSWLTVV.

Only one count was recorded for this clone. DNA for the CDR3: TGTGCCACCTCACCCCTCTCCGCTGGGGGGGGTGAGACCCAGTACTTC. Residues: CATSPLSAGGGETQYF. V and J are TRBV25-1 and TRBJ2-5; 7 positions match TRBD2. This CDR3 is built from 16 residues. J gave up 5 bases and V 10 bases, and 19 bases lay outside the gene matches. CDR1 and CDR2 from the germline V gene are MGHDK and SYGVNS.

This clone has just one count. The chain joins TRBV28 to TRBJ1-2; TRBD1 is a possible D gene (5 bases). Germline V gene data show CDR1 as MDHEN and CDR2 as SYDVKM. CDR3 length: 12 residues. The V gene lost 2 bases and the J gene lost 8 bases, with 9 bases spanning the gap. The CDR3 reads CASSLGGDGYTF. The CDR3 region has the DNA TGTGCCAGCAGTTTAGGGGGGGACGGCTACACCTTC.

In its sample, this clone was seen once. The genes are TRBV5-1 and TRBJ2-1; D is unresolved. From germline, CDR1 is SGHRS and CDR2 YFSETQ. The germline V and J ends were trimmed by 4 bases and 2 bases, with 10 bases remaining between them. The CDR3 runs to 14 residues. This CDR3 is CASSRLATYNEQFF. CDR3 bases: TGCGCCAGCAGCCGATTAGCCACCTACAATGAGCAGTTCTTC.

V and J are TRBV27 and TRBJ1-4; TRBD1 aligns across 8 bases. V lost 3 bases and J lost 3; bases outside the gene matches: 12. Germline CDR1 is MNHEY and CDR2 is SMNVEV (reference sequence). There are 18 residues in the CDR3. The CDR3 DNA reads as TGTGCCAGCAGTTTGATGGGGATCAGGGGGCGCCCTAATGAAAAACTGTTTTTT. It yields the protein CASSLMGIRGRPNEKLFF.

The CDR3 reads CASSLVGRAGELFF. The CDR3 DNA follows: TGTGCCAGCAGTTTAGTAGGCAGGGCCGGGGAGCTGTTTTTT. The chain combines TRBV27 with TRBJ2-2, with TRBD1 as a possible D gene (5 bases). Germline-derived CDR1 and CDR2 are MNHEY and SMNVEV (reference sequence). This CDR3 is 14 amino acids long. With 2 bases removed from V and 6 bases from J, the gap between germline ends came to 10 bases.

The V call is TRBV6-1, the J call TRBJ2-5; D might be TRBD2 (5 bases). The CDR3 covers 15 residues. The V and J ends lost 2 bases and 5 bases respectively, with 15 bases between them. Germline CDR1 and CDR2: MNHNS and SASEGT. CDR3 nucleotide sequence: TGTGCCAGCAGTGAATACGGTGGGTTAGCGGAGACCCAGTACTTC. Amino acid sequence: CASSEYGGLAETQYF.

The CDR3 reads CASSLSPEHRGTQYF. The CDR3 nucleotides are TGCGCCAGCAGCTTAAGCCCGGAGCACAGGGGTACGCAGTATTTT. The chain has TRBV5-1 and TRBJ2-3; 7 nucleotides align to TRBD1. J was trimmed by 8 bases and V by 2 bases; bases with no gene match: 11. Germline V gene data show CDR1 as SGHRS and CDR2 as YFSETQ. This CDR3 spans 15 amino acids.

The chain couples TRBV4-1 to TRBJ2-7; possible D gene TRBD1, 5 bases. Germline loops: CDR1 MGHRA, CDR2 YSYEKL. The CDR3 has 14 amino acids. Trimming pared 0 bases from V and 2 bases from J, leaving 8 bases between. For the CDR3, the DNA is TGCGCCAGCAGCCAAGATCCAGGGCCCTACGAGCAGTACTTC. This codes for CASSQDPGPYEQYF.

A single count supports this clone. The V gene is TRBV19, the J gene TRBJ2-7, with 7 positions matching TRBD1. From germline, CDR1 is LNHDA and CDR2 SQIVND (reference sequence). The CDR3 has 14 amino acids. After removal of 5 bases from V and 2 bases from J, the junction contained 6 bases not matched to a gene. The CDR3 DNA sequence: TGTGCCAGTAGTTATGGGACAGAAGCCTACGAGCAGTACTTC. Protein: CASSYGTEAYEQYF.

This clone was seen a handful of times. V usage is TRBV30 and J usage is TRBJ1-2; 11 bases are a match to TRBD1. V shed 6 bases and J 3 bases; nucleotides not matched to a gene: 12. CDR1 GTSNPN and CDR2 SVGIG come from the germline V gene (reference sequence). CDR3 size: 16 residues. The CDR3 loop is CACRRTGGRSDYGYTF. In DNA form, the CDR3 reads TGTGCCTGCAGGCGGACAGGGGGCAGAAGTGACTATGGCTACACCTTC. Looking up the rest from reference TRBV30 and TRBJ1-2 gives the full variable domain: SQTIHQWPATLVQPVGSPLSLECTVEGTSNPNLYWYRQAAGRGLQLLFYSVGIGQISSEVPQNLSASRPQDRQFILSSKKLLLSDSGFYLCACRRTGGRSDYGYTFGSGTRLTVV.

This chain links TRBV23-1 with TRBJ2-7; 7 bases map to TRBD1. TRBV23-1 is noted as an ORF with a role that remains uncertain. This CDR3 is built from 14 residues. J lost 1 base, V lost 4 bases, and 4 bases had no gene match. CDR3 sequence (DNA): TGCGCCAGCAGTCCGCTGGGACAGTCCTACGAGCAGTACTTC. Its protein product is CASSPLGQSYEQYF.